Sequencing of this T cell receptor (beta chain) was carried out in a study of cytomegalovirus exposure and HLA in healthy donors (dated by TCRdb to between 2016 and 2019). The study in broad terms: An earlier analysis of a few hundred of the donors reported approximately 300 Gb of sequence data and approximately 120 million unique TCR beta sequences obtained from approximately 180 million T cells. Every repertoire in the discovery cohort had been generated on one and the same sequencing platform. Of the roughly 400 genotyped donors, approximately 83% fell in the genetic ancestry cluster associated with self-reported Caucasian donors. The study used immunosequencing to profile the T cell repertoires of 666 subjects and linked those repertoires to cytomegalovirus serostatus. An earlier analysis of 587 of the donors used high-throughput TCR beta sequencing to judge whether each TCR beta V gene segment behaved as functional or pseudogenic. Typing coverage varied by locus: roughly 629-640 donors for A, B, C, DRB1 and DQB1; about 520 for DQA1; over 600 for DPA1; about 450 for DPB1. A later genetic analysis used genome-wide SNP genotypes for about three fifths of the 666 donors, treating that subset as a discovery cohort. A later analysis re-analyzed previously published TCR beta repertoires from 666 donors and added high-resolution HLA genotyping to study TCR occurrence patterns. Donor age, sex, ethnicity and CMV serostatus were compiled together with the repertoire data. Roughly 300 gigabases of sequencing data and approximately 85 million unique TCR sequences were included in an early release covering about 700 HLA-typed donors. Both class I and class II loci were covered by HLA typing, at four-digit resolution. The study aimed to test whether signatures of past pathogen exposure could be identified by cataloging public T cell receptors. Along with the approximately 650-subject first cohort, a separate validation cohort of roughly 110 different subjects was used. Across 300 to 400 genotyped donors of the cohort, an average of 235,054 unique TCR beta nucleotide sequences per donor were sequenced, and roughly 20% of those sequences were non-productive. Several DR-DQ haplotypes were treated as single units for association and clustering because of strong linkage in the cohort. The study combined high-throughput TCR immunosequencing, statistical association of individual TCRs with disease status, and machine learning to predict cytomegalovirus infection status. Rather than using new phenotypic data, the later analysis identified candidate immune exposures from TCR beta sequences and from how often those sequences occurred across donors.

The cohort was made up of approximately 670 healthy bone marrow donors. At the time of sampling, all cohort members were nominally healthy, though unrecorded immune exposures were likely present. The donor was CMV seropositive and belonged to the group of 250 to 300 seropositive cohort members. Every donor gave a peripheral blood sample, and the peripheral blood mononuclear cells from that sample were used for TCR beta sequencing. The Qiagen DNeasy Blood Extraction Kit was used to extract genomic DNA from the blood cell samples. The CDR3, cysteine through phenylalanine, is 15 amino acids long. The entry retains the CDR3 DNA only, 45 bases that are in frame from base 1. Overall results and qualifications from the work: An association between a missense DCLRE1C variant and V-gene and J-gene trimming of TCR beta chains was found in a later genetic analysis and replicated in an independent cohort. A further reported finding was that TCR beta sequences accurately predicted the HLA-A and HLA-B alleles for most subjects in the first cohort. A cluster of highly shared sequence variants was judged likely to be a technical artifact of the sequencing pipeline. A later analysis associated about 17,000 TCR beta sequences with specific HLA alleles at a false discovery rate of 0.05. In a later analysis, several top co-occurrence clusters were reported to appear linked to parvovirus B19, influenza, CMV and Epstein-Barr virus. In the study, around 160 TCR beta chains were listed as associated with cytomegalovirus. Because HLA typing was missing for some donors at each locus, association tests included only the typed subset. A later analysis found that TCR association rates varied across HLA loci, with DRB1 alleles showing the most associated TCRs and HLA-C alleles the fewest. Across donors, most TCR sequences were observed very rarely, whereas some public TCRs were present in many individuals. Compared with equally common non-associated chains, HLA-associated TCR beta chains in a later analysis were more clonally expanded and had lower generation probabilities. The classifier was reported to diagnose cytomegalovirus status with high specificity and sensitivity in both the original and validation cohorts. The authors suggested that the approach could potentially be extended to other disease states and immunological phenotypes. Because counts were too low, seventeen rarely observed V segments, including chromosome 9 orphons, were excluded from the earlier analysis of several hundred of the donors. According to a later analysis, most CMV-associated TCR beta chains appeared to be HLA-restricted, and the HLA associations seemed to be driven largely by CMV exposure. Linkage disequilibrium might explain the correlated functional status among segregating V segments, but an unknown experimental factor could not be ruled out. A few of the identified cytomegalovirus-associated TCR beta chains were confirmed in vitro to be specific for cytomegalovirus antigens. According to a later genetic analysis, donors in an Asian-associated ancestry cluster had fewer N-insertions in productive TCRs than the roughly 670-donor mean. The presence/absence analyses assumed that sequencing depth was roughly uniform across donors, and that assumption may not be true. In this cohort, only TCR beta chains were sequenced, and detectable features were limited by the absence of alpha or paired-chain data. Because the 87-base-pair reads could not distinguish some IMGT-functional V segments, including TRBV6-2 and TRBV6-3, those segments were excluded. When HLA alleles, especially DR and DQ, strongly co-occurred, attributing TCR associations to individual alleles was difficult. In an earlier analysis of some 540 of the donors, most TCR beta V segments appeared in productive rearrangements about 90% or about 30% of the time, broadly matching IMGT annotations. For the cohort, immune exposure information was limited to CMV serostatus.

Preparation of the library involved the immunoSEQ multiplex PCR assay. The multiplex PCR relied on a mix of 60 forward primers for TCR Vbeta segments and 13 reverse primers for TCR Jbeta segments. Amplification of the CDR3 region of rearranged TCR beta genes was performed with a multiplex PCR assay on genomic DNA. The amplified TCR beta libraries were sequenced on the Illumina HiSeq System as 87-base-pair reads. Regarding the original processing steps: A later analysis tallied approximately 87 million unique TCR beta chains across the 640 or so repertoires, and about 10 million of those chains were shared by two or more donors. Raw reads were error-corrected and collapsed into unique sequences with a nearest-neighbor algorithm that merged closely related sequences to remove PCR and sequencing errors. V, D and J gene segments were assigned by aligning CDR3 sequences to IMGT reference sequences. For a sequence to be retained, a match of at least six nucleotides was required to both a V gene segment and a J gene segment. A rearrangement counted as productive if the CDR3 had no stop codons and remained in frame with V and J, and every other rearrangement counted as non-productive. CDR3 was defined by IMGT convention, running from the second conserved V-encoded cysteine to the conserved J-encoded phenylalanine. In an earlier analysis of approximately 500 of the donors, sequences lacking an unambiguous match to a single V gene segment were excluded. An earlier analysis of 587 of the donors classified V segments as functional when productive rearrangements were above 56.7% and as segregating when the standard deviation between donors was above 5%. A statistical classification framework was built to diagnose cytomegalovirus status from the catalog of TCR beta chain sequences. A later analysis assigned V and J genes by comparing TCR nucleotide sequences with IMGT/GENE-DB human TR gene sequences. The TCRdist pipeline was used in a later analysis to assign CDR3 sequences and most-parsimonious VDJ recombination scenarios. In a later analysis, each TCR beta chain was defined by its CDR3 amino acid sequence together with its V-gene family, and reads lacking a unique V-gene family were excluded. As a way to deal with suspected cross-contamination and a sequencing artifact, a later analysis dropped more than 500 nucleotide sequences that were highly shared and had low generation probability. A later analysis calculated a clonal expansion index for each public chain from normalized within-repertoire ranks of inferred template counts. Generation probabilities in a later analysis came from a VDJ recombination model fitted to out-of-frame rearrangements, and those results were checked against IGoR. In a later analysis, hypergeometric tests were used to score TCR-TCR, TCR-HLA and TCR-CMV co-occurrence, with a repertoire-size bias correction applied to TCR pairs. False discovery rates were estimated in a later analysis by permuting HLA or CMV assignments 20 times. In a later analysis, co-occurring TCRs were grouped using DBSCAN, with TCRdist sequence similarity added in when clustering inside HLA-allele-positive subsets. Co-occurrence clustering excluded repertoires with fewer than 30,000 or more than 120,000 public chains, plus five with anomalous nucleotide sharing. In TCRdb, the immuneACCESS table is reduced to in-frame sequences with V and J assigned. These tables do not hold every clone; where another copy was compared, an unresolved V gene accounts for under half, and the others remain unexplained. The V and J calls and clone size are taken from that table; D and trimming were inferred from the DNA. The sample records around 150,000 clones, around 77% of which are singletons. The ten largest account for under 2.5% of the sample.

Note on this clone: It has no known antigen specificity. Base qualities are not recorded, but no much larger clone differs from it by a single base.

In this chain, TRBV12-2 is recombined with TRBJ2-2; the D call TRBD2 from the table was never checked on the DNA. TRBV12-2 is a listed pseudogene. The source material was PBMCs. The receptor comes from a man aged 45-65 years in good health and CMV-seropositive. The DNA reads TGTGCAAGTCGCTTGCGACTAGCGAACACCGGGGAGCTGTTTTTT. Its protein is CASRLRLANTGELFF.